Listed below are T cell receptor beta chains from one sample, sequenced in a study of CD8+ T cells in alopecia areata. Produced via immunoSEQ multiplex PCR; TCRdb's table is partial and in-frame only. The sample shows fewer than 250,000 clones, around three fifths of them seen only once. The specimen was CD4+ T cells sorted from blood, collected at week 0. The receptors here all came from a human donor with alopecia areata. Both conserved end residues are part of each CDR3. A D gene is named only where the DNA matches it firmly. Not all rows give a size; the values are once, few, many and, for expanded clones, a class.

abundance,d_gene,j_gene,len,v_gene,CDR3nt,CDR3aa
NA,NA,TRBJ1-2,12,TRBV29-1,TGCAGCGTTGACGAGGGGAGCTATGGCTACACCTTC,CSVDEGSYGYTF
many,TRBD1,TRBJ1-3,16,TRBV7-8,TGTGCCAGCAGCTCGCGACAGGGGCACTCTGGAAACACCATATATTTT,CASSSRQGHSGNTIYF
NA,NA,TRBJ2-1,15,TRBV2,TGTGCCAGCAGTGAAGACAGGGCCTCCTACAATGAGCAGTTCTTC,CASSEDRASYNEQFF
NA,NA,TRBJ2-1,15,TRBV30,TGTGCCTCATCCCTGAGGGGGACCTCCTACAATGAGCAGTTCTTC,CASSLRGTSYNEQFF
NA,TRBD2,TRBJ2-7,13,TRBV29-1,TGCAGCGTTATGGGACTAGCCCGGGACGAGCAGTACTTC,CSVMGLARDEQYF
NA,NA,TRBJ1-2,17,TRBV19,TGTGCCAGTAGCGATCCGGGGTCCTTGAGCCTTAACTATGGCTACACCTTC,CASSDPGSLSLNYGYTF
NA,NA,TRBJ2-5,16,TRBV5-1,TGCGCCAGCAGCTGGGGCCTTGAAGCGGACCGGGGGACCCAGTACTTC,CASSWGLEADRGTQYF
few,NA,TRBJ2-5,11,TRBV6-1,TGTGCCAGCAGTGAAGTGGAGACCCAGTACTTC,CASSEVETQYF
NA,NA,TRBJ1-6,12,TRBV2,TGTGCCAGCATCCCCCTCGGCGGCACCCTCCACTTT,CASIPLGGTLHF
few,NA,TRBJ1-1,15,TRBV2,TGTGCCAGCAGTGATCGGTGGGGATTTGACACTGAAGCTTTCTTT,CASSDRWGFDTEAFF
few,NA,TRBJ1-1,14,TRBV7-9,TGTGCCAGCAGCCCGAAGGCGGTGGGAACTGAAGCTTTCTTT,CASSPKAVGTEAFF
NA,NA,TRBJ2-2,11,TRBV5-1,TGCGCCAGCAGCTCAAGCGGGGAGCTGTTTTTT,CASSSSGELFF
NA,NA,TRBJ1-2,12,TRBV27,TGTGCCAGCAGTTTAAAGGGCAACGGCTACACCTTC,CASSLKGNGYTF
NA,NA,TRBJ2-7,12,TRBV6-6,TGTGCCAGCAGTTACTCCGTGAGCGAGCAGTACTTC,CASSYSVSEQYF
few,NA,TRBJ2-1,12,TRBV7-9,TGTGCCAGCAGCTTGCTGGACAATGAGCAGTTCTTC,CASSLLDNEQFF
NA,NA,TRBJ2-2,12,TRBV30,TGTGCCTGGAAAGAGAACACCGGGGAGCTGTTTTTT,CAWKENTGELFF
few,TRBD1,TRBJ2-2,17,TRBV29-1,TGCAGCGTTGAAGATTTATGGCAGGGGGCGGTCACCGGGGAGCTGTTTTTT,CSVEDLWQGAVTGELFF
NA,TRBD2,TRBJ2-1,15,TRBV7-3,TGTGCCAGCAGCTCAGGACTAGCGTACACTACTGAGCAGTTCTTC,CASSSGLAYTTEQFF
NA,NA,TRBJ2-3,16,TRBV5-1,TGCGCCAGCAGCTTGGCCGGCGGAGGGGTATCAGATACGCAGTATTTT,CASSLAGGGVSDTQYF
NA,NA,TRBJ2-7,15,TRBV30,TGTGCCTGGACCGAGTGGAGGGGGGAAACCTACGAGCAGTACTTC,CAWTEWRGETYEQYF
NA,NA,TRBJ1-2,11,TRBV29-1,TGCAGCATCGGACAGAACTATGGCTACACCTTC,CSIGQNYGYTF
NA,NA,TRBJ1-1,16,TRBV5-1,TGCGCCAGCAGCCCCAACTCCGGGACGGCAGACACTGAAGCTTTCTTT,CASSPNSGTADTEAFF
NA,NA,TRBJ2-5,11,TRBV5-1,TGCGCCAGCAGCTCTGCTGGGACCCAGTACTTC,CASSSAGTQYF
few,NA,TRBJ1-2,13,TRBV14,TGTGCCAGCAGCCCTTCAGCGGGCTATGGCTACACCTTC,CASSPSAGYGYTF
NA,NA,TRBJ2-1,13,TRBV6-1,TGTGCCAGCACCCTCCCTCCCTACAATGAGCAGTTCTTC,CASTLPPYNEQFF
NA,NA,TRBJ1-2,15,TRBV5-1,TGCGCCAGCAGCACGGACGGGGGCGCAGAGTATGGCTACACCTTC,CASSTDGGAEYGYTF
few,NA,TRBJ2-3,10,TRBV7-9,TGTGCCTCAAACGCGGATACGCAGTATTTT,CASNADTQYF
NA,NA,TRBJ1-1,14,TRBV13,TGTGCCAGCAGCTTTAGGCGGGGGAACACTGAAGCTTTCTTT,CASSFRRGNTEAFF
NA,NA,TRBJ1-5,13,TRBV30,TGTGCCTGGAGTGTACAAGGGATCGAGTCCCAGCATTTT,CAWSVQGIESQHF
NA,TRBD1,TRBJ2-7,16,TRBV6-6,TGTGCCAGCAGTTTGCAAGGGACAGGGGCTACCTACGAGCAGTACTTC,CASSLQGTGATYEQYF
NA,NA,TRBJ1-4,12,TRBV29-1,TGCAGCGTTGAAGACCCCACGGAAAAACTGTTTTTT,CSVEDPTEKLFF
NA,NA,TRBJ2-3,16,TRBV6-6,TGTGCCAGCAGTTACTCTCAGTTAGCTACCACAGATACGCAGTATTTT,CASSYSQLATTDTQYF
NA,TRBD1,TRBJ1-1,16,TRBV5-6,TGTGCCAGCAGCATAACAACGGGACAGATGAACACTGAAGCTTTCTTT,CASSITTGQMNTEAFF
many,NA,TRBJ1-1,16,TRBV14,TGTGCCAGCAGCCGCAAGGGGTTGGGACGCGGTGATTCAGCTTTCTTT,CASSRKGLGRGDSAFF
NA,NA,TRBJ2-5,14,TRBV6-6,TGTGCCAGCACCCTCCCCACGACGCTGGAGACCCAGTACTTC,CASTLPTTLETQYF
NA,NA,TRBJ2-1,16,TRBV11-2,TGTGCCAGCACCCCTCTTACGCCCCATGCCTACAATGAGCAGTTCTTC,CASTPLTPHAYNEQFF
NA,NA,TRBJ1-2,15,TRBV9,TGTGCCAGCAGCCCTGGGGGGGCTGGTAACTATGGCTACACCTTC,CASSPGGAGNYGYTF
NA,NA,TRBJ1-1,14,TRBV11-2,TGTGCCAGCAGCTTAGGGGGCCGGGACACTGAAGCTTTCTTT,CASSLGGRDTEAFF
many,NA,TRBJ2-3,10,TRBV29-1,TGCAGCGTTGGTGCAGATACGCAGTATTTT,CSVGADTQYF
few,TRBD2,TRBJ2-1,14,TRBV7-3,TGTGCCAGCAGCTTTCGGCTAGCGGGAGGCGAGCAGTTCTTC,CASSFRLAGGEQFF
few,NA,TRBJ2-7,15,TRBV7-3,TGTGCCAGCAGCGTGGCTGGGTCCCTCCAGTACGAGCAGTACTTC,CASSVAGSLQYEQYF
few,NA,TRBJ1-2,13,TRBV6-6,TGTGCCAGCACTGGGGACATTTACTATGGCTACACCTTC,CASTGDIYYGYTF
NA,TRBD2,TRBJ2-7,14,TRBV29-1,TGCAGCGTTGCCCCGGGACTAGCGGGATACGAGCAGTACTTC,CSVAPGLAGYEQYF
NA,TRBD1,TRBJ1-2,16,TRBV10-3,TGTGCCATCAGCGCGGACAGGGGCTCTGGTAACTATGGCTACACCTTC,CAISADRGSGNYGYTF
NA,TRBD1,TRBJ2-3,13,TRBV29-1,TGCAGCGAGAGCAGCACAGGGGGGAGTACGCAGTATTTT,CSESSTGGSTQYF
NA,NA,TRBJ2-3,13,TRBV2,TGTGCCAGCAGGGATCTCAGCACAGATACGCAGTATTTT,CASRDLSTDTQYF
NA,NA,TRBJ1-5,16,TRBV7-9,TGTGCCAGCAGCTTAGCTCTAGACCAGGACGGTCAGCCCCAGCATTTT,CASSLALDQDGQPQHF
NA,TRBD2,TRBJ2-7,13,TRBV29-1,TGCAGCGTTGGGCGGGAGGCACCCTACGAGCAGTACTTC,CSVGREAPYEQYF
NA,NA,TRBJ2-1,14,TRBV2,TGTGCCAGCAAGGTGGGGAGCTCCTACAATGAGCAGTTCTTC,CASKVGSSYNEQFF